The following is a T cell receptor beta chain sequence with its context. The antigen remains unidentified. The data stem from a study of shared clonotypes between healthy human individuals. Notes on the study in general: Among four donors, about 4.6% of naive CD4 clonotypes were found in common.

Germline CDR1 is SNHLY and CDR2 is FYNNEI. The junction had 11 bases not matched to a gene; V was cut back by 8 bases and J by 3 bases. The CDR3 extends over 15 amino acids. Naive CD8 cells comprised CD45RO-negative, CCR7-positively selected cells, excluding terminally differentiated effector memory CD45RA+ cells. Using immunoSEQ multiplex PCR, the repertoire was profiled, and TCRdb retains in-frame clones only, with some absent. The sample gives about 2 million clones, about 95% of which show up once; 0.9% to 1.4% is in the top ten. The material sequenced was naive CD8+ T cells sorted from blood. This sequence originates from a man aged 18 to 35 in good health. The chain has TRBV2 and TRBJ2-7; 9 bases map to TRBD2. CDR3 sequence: CASEYVRTSVYEQYF. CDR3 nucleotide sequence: TGTGCCAGCGAGTATGTACGGACTAGCGTCTACGAGCAGTACTTC.